This is a list of T cell receptor beta chains from one sample in a study of quantifying T cell responses using KT2 cells. TCRdb re-derived calls from the UMI-ligation and nested PCR reads in MiXCR, one entry per CDR3 protein. Among fewer than 50,000 distinct CDR3 sequences listed, 11% were seen once. Source material: PBMCs spiked with cells of the T cell clone KT2. Every receptor here comes from a human donor. Each CDR3 is given with its conserved first and last residue. The order of the fields is J gene, V gene, clone size, CDR3 length, D gene, CDR3 protein, CDR3 DNA. D genes are given only for firm matches. Some rows have no size entry. The others give once, few or many, or a class for an expanded clone.

>TRBJ2-7|TRBV4-3|.|16|TRBD1
CASSQDRFAGGYEQYF
TGCGCCAGCAGCCAAGACCGTTTCGCAGGGGGCTACGAGCAGTACTTC
>TRBJ1-1|TRBV10-3|few|12|.
CAIADGNTEAFF
TGTGCCATTGCTGACGGGAACACTGAAGCTTTCTTT
>TRBJ1-1|TRBV4-3|many|13|.
CASSQDEAREAFF
TGCGCCAGCAGCCAAGATGAGGCGAGGGAGGCTTTCTTT
>TRBJ2-2|TRBV27|few|19|TRBD2
CASSLGGLAGAFNTGELFF
TGTGCCAGCAGTTTAGGGGGACTAGCGGGGGCCTTTAACACCGGGGAGCTGTTTTTT
>TRBJ2-7|TRBV5-4|few|17|TRBD2
CASRRGLAGDDIYEQYF
TGTGCCAGCAGGAGGGGACTAGCGGGAGACGATATCTACGAGCAGTACTTC
>TRBJ2-7|TRBV7-2|.|14|TRBD2
CASSLLAGVNEQYF
TGTGCCAGCAGCTTACTAGCGGGAGTCAACGAGCAGTACTTC
>TRBJ1-1|TRBV2|.|10|.
CASGEWDAFF
TGTGCCAGCGGTGAGTGGGATGCTTTCTTT
>TRBJ2-7|TRBV12-3/TRBV12-4|many|13|.
CASSQGGAYEQYF
TGTGCCAGCTCCCAAGGGGGTGCCTACGAGCAGTACTTC
>TRBJ2-6|TRBV7-9|many|16|.
CASSPRQFSGANVLTF
TGTGCCAGCAGCCCCCGACAGTTCTCTGGGGCCAACGTCCTGACTTTC
>TRBJ2-1|TRBV20-1|many|14|TRBD1
CSAYAGQGYNEQFF
TGCAGTGCTTACGCTGGACAGGGCTACAATGAGCAGTTCTTC
>TRBJ2-7|TRBV2|few|15|.
CASSEEGLQSEEQYF
TGTGCCAGCAGTGAGGAGGGACTCCAGTCGGAAGAGCAGTACTTC
>TRBJ1-4|TRBV18|many|15|TRBD1
CASSRTGSTNEKLFF
TGTGCCAGCTCACGGACAGGGTCAACTAATGAAAAACTGTTTTTT
>TRBJ1-5|TRBV6-2/TRBV6-3|.|15|.
CASNDDLTSNQPQHF
TGTGCCAGCAACGACGACCTGACCAGCAATCAGCCCCAGCATTTT
>TRBJ1-2|TRBV6-1|few|14|TRBD1
CARLAEDRDYGYTF
TGTGCCAGACTGGCAGAGGACAGGGACTATGGCTACACCTTC
>TRBJ1-1|TRBV2|few|14|TRBD1
CASTIRGMNTEAFF
TGTGCCAGCACTATCAGGGGGATGAACACTGAAGCTTTCTTT
>TRBJ2-7|TRBV2|.|11|.
CASEGSYEQYF
TGTGCCAGCGAGGGATCCTACGAGCAGTACTTC
>TRBJ2-3|TRBV15|.|19|TRBD2
CATSTRLADHHLTRDTQYF
TGTGCCACCAGCACCAGACTAGCGGACCATCACCTGACACGGGATACGCAGTATTTT
>TRBJ2-2|TRBV4-2|.|15|TRBD1
CASTPGQGNTGELFF
TGTGCCAGCACTCCGGGACAGGGGAACACCGGGGAGCTGTTTTTT
>TRBJ2-1|TRBV7-2|.|15|.
CASSPRVGDQNEQFF
TGTGCCAGCAGCCCCCGCGTGGGAGACCAAAATGAGCAGTTCTTC
>TRBJ1-2|TRBV10-3|.|16|.
CAISGPGQKQSYGYTF
TGTGCCATCAGTGGCCCCGGACAGAAACAATCCTATGGCTACACCTTC
>TRBJ1-1|TRBV29-1|.|13|TRBD1
CSVRQGGNTEAFF
TGCAGCGTAAGACAGGGAGGTAACACTGAAGCTTTCTTT
>TRBJ2-2|TRBV3-1|many|15|.
CASSQDPATFAVLFF
TGTGCCAGCAGCCAAGATCCAGCGACTTTTGCGGTGCTGTTTTTT
>TRBJ2-7|TRBV27|many|14|TRBD1
CASSPWDRTYEQYF
TGTGCCAGCAGTCCATGGGACAGGACCTACGAGCAGTACTTC
>TRBJ2-7|TRBV5-1|many|14|TRBD1
CASSQTGSGYEQYF
TGCGCCAGCAGCCAGACAGGGAGTGGCTACGAGCAGTACTTC
>TRBJ1-2|TRBV7-3|many|15|TRBD1
CASSPKRTGSYGYTF
TGTGCCAGCAGCCCCAAGAGGACAGGGTCCTATGGCTACACCTTC
>TRBJ2-2|TRBV2|many|15|.
CASSVSRINTGELFF
TGTGCCAGCAGTGTATCGCGGATTAACACCGGGGAGCTGTTTTTT
>TRBJ2-5|TRBV7-2|few|16|TRBD2
CASSLTGLAVQETQYF
TGTGCCAGCAGTCTTACGGGACTAGCGGTCCAAGAGACCCAGTACTTC
>TRBJ2-7|TRBV7-2|many|14|TRBD2
CASSWTSGADEQYF
TGTGCCAGCAGCTGGACTAGCGGGGCGGACGAGCAGTACTTC
>TRBJ2-2|TRBV29-1|few|14|.
CSARGTVNTGELFF
TGCAGCGCCCGGGGGACAGTCAACACCGGGGAGCTGTTTTTT
>TRBJ1-2|TRBV29-1|few|14|TRBD1
CSVRDRGFDYGYTF
TGCAGCGTTAGGGACAGGGGATTCGATTATGGCTACACCTTC
>TRBJ2-7|TRBV10-3|.|14|.
CAISESRVGYEQYF
TGTGCCATCAGTGAGTCGAGAGTAGGGTACGAGCAGTACTTC
>TRBJ2-3|TRBV20-1|.|14|.
CSARLGRLADTQYF
TGCAGTGCTAGACTCGGCAGGTTGGCAGATACGCAGTATTTT
>TRBJ2-7|TRBV9|few|15|TRBD1
CASSVGDRAIYEQYF
TGTGCCAGCAGCGTAGGGGACAGGGCTATCTACGAGCAGTACTTC
>TRBJ1-5|TRBV7-2|few|14|TRBD1
CASSSPTGHQPQHF
TGTGCCAGCAGCTCTCCGACAGGGCATCAGCCCCAGCATTTT
>TRBJ1-2|TRBV29-1|.|13|TRBD1
CSVGQVSPYGYTF
TGCAGCGTGGGACAGGTCTCGCCTTATGGCTACACCTTC
>TRBJ2-3|TRBV5-1|.|14|.
CASSVDSRADTQYF
TGCGCCAGCAGCGTCGATTCGCGGGCGGATACGCAGTATTTT
>TRBJ2-2|TRBV20-1|.|14|.
CSARDADSGRELFF
TGCAGTGCTAGAGACGCGGATAGCGGCAGGGAGCTGTTTTTT
>TRBJ2-7|TRBV4-3|many|15|.
CASSLAHRQGYEQYF
TGCGCCAGCAGCTTGGCCCATCGGCAGGGCTACGAGCAGTACTTC
>TRBJ1-5|TRBV4-1|many|16|.
CASSQDRAAGDQPQHF
TGCGCCAGCAGCCAAGATCGCGCAGCTGGAGATCAGCCCCAGCATTTT
>TRBJ2-7|TRBV27|.|15|TRBD1
CASSFGWDRSYEQYF
TGTGCCAGCAGTTTTGGTTGGGACAGGTCCTACGAGCAGTACTTC